These T cell receptor beta chains were read from a single sample in a study of CD8 T cells in Susac syndrome. One entry per CDR3 protein results from TCRdb running MiXCR on the immunoSEQ multiplex PCR reads. The sample includes over 100,000 distinct CDR3 sequences, nearly 96% of them seen just once. The sequenced sample consisted of CD4+ T cells from PBMCs. The receptors stem from a human donor with Susac syndrome. The CDR3 runs from the conserved cysteine through the conserved F or W. Each record gives: CDR3 DNA, CDR3 protein, V gene, clone size, J gene, D gene. D genes are given only for firm matches. Clone size is not always given. Where it is, it says once, few, many or a class for expanded clones.

CDR3nt: TGCGCCAGCAGGATTCTAGCGGGCCAAGAGACCCAGTACTTC; CDR3aa: CASRILAGQETQYF; v_gene: TRBV5-1; abundance: -; j_gene: TRBJ2-5; d_gene: TRBD2
CDR3nt: TGTGCCAGCTCACCGGGACTAGCGGGGAACAATGAGCAGTTCTTC; CDR3aa: CASSPGLAGNNEQFF; v_gene: TRBV18; abundance: -; j_gene: TRBJ2-1; d_gene: TRBD2
CDR3nt: TGCGCCAGCAGCCAAGAGGGAGGGGTGGCGCGGGAGCAGTACTTC; CDR3aa: CASSQEGGVAREQYF; v_gene: TRBV4-1; abundance: -; j_gene: TRBJ2-7; d_gene: TRBD2
CDR3nt: TGCAGCGTTCAGGGCGGGAGAGGGCCCTACGAGCAGTACTTC; CDR3aa: CSVQGGRGPYEQYF; v_gene: TRBV29-1; abundance: -; j_gene: TRBJ2-7; d_gene: TRBD2
CDR3nt: TGTGCCTGGAGCGAGAAAGGACAGCTTGAGACCCAGTACTTC; CDR3aa: CAWSEKGQLETQYF; v_gene: TRBV30; abundance: -; j_gene: TRBJ2-5; d_gene: -
CDR3nt: TGTGCCTGGAGTGTTTCCCGTTCACTCGACACCGGGGAGCTGTTTTTT; CDR3aa: CAWSVSRSLDTGELFF; v_gene: TRBV30; abundance: -; j_gene: TRBJ2-2; d_gene: -
CDR3nt: TGTGCCAGCAGTGAGGACCGCGGGAGGAGGGATACGCAGTATTTT; CDR3aa: CASSEDRGRRDTQYF; v_gene: TRBV2; abundance: -; j_gene: TRBJ2-3; d_gene: TRBD2
CDR3nt: TGTGCCAGCACTTTATCGACTAGCGGGAGAAATGAGCAGTTCTTC; CDR3aa: CASTLSTSGRNEQFF; v_gene: TRBV6-1; abundance: -; j_gene: TRBJ2-1; d_gene: TRBD2
CDR3nt: TGTGCCAGCAGCTTCACCGGGAGGGCCGTGCTAGCCAGCTTGAATGAGCAGTTCTTC; CDR3aa: CASSFTGRAVLASLNEQFF; v_gene: TRBV7-2; abundance: -; j_gene: TRBJ2-1; d_gene: TRBD2
CDR3nt: TGCAGTGCTAGCCCTCGGACAGGGACCAATCAGCCCCAGCATTTT; CDR3aa: CSASPRTGTNQPQHF; v_gene: TRBV20-1; abundance: -; j_gene: TRBJ1-5; d_gene: TRBD1
CDR3nt: TGTGCCAGCAGCAAAGGGACCCCATGGGAGACCCAGTACTTC; CDR3aa: CASSKGTPWETQYF; v_gene: TRBV21-1; abundance: -; j_gene: TRBJ2-5; d_gene: -
CDR3nt: TGTGCCACCAGCAGAGTTAATCAGCCCCAGCATTTT; CDR3aa: CATSRVNQPQHF; v_gene: TRBV15; abundance: -; j_gene: TRBJ1-5; d_gene: -
CDR3nt: TGTGCCAGCAGCTTAGGGGGCAGGGAAGGCTACACCTTC; CDR3aa: CASSLGGREGYTF; v_gene: TRBV7-9; abundance: once; j_gene: TRBJ1-2; d_gene: -
CDR3nt: TGTGCCAGCAGCCCCGACAGGGTACCGGAAGGTACCCAGTACTTC; CDR3aa: CASSPDRVPEGTQYF; v_gene: TRBV5-6; abundance: -; j_gene: TRBJ2-5; d_gene: TRBD1
CDR3nt: TGTGCCAGCAGCCAAGATCCCCAAATAGTAAACATTCAGTACTTC; CDR3aa: CASSQDPQIVNIQYF; v_gene: TRBV4-2; abundance: -; j_gene: TRBJ2-4; d_gene: -
CDR3nt: TGTGCCAGCAGCCGAGCGGACCGGGTAGGCACAGATACGCAGTATTTT; CDR3aa: CASSRADRVGTDTQYF; v_gene: TRBV12-3/TRBV12-4; abundance: -; j_gene: TRBJ2-3; d_gene: -
CDR3nt: TGTGCCAGCAGCCAAGAGGGGCAGGGAACGGGCGAGCAGTACTTC; CDR3aa: CASSQEGQGTGEQYF; v_gene: TRBV4-2; abundance: -; j_gene: TRBJ2-7; d_gene: -
CDR3nt: TGTGCCAGCACTTCTCAAAAGCATGAGCAGTTCTTC; CDR3aa: CASTSQKHEQFF; v_gene: TRBV7-2; abundance: -; j_gene: TRBJ2-1; d_gene: -
CDR3nt: TGTGCCAGCAGTTTATGGGGGGAAGGTGAAAACATTCAGTACTTC; CDR3aa: CASSLWGEGENIQYF; v_gene: TRBV12-3/TRBV12-4; abundance: -; j_gene: TRBJ2-4; d_gene: -
CDR3nt: TGTGCCAGCAGTTCCCAGTACGAGCAGTACTTC; CDR3aa: CASSSQYEQYF; v_gene: TRBV28; abundance: -; j_gene: TRBJ2-7; d_gene: -
CDR3nt: TGCAGCGTTTCCGGGACTAGCGGGAGTGAGACCCAGTACTTC; CDR3aa: CSVSGTSGSETQYF; v_gene: TRBV29-1; abundance: -; j_gene: TRBJ2-5; d_gene: TRBD2
CDR3nt: TGCAGCGTTGACCGCACAGATACGCAGTATTTT; CDR3aa: CSVDRTDTQYF; v_gene: TRBV29-1; abundance: -; j_gene: TRBJ2-3; d_gene: -
CDR3nt: TGTGCCAGCAGCGTAAGGTGGGACTCGGGCACTGAAGCTTTCTTT; CDR3aa: CASSVRWDSGTEAFF; v_gene: TRBV9; abundance: -; j_gene: TRBJ1-1; d_gene: -
CDR3nt: TGTGCCAGCAGCCAAAGACGGACGGCCTCCTACGAGCAGTACTTC; CDR3aa: CASSQRRTASYEQYF; v_gene: TRBV14; abundance: -; j_gene: TRBJ2-7; d_gene: -
CDR3nt: TGCAGCGTTGAGGGTAGGGGATTTAACTATGGCTACACCTTC; CDR3aa: CSVEGRGFNYGYTF; v_gene: TRBV29-1; abundance: -; j_gene: TRBJ1-2; d_gene: -
CDR3nt: TGTGCCCTGGGGAGGGACGCAGATACGCAGTATTTT; CDR3aa: CALGRDADTQYF; v_gene: TRBV6-1; abundance: -; j_gene: TRBJ2-3; d_gene: TRBD2
CDR3nt: TGTGCCAGCAGTCCCCCGGGGGCAGGGGAACGGGCCCAGCATTTT; CDR3aa: CASSPPGAGERAQHF; v_gene: TRBV27; abundance: -; j_gene: TRBJ1-5; d_gene: -
CDR3nt: TGTGCCAGCAGTGATAGCGGGAGCCAGGGGGAGACCCAGTACTTC; CDR3aa: CASSDSGSQGETQYF; v_gene: TRBV2; abundance: -; j_gene: TRBJ2-5; d_gene: TRBD2
CDR3nt: TGTGCCAGCAGCTCCCTCAGGTCCTACTATGGCTACACCTTC; CDR3aa: CASSSLRSYYGYTF; v_gene: TRBV7-9; abundance: once; j_gene: TRBJ1-2; d_gene: -
CDR3nt: TGTGCCAGCAGTCCCGCCGGCGGGTTCTCCTACGAGCAGTACTTC; CDR3aa: CASSPAGGFSYEQYF; v_gene: TRBV12-3/TRBV12-4; abundance: -; j_gene: TRBJ2-7; d_gene: -
CDR3nt: TGTGCCAGCACTTCCACGGGGTATGGCTACACCTTC; CDR3aa: CASTSTGYGYTF; v_gene: TRBV12-3/TRBV12-4; abundance: -; j_gene: TRBJ1-2; d_gene: -
CDR3nt: TGTGCCAGCAGTTACTTCGGCGGAACCACCGGGGAGCTGTTTTTT; CDR3aa: CASSYFGGTTGELFF; v_gene: TRBV6-2/TRBV6-3; abundance: -; j_gene: TRBJ2-2; d_gene: -
CDR3nt: TGCAGTTTGCGGGAACGGTATGAGCAGCTCTTC; CDR3aa: CSLRERYEQLF; v_gene: TRBV20-1; abundance: -; j_gene: TRBJ2-1; d_gene: -
CDR3nt: TGTGCCTGGTCCCCCGGCTCCCATTACGAGCAGTACTTC; CDR3aa: CAWSPGSHYEQYF; v_gene: TRBV30; abundance: -; j_gene: TRBJ2-7; d_gene: -
CDR3nt: TGCAGTGCTGGGAATAGTGGGGGCACCGGGGAGCTGTTTTTT; CDR3aa: CSAGNSGGTGELFF; v_gene: TRBV20-1; abundance: -; j_gene: TRBJ2-2; d_gene: -
CDR3nt: TGTGCCAGCAGTCCCGACACACTCAAAGCTGGCGGCTCCTACAATGAGCAGTTCTTC; CDR3aa: CASSPDTLKAGGSYNEQFF; v_gene: TRBV6-1; abundance: -; j_gene: TRBJ2-1; d_gene: -
CDR3nt: TGCAGTGCTATCCCGGGACTCGTGGGCAATGAGCAGTTCTTC; CDR3aa: CSAIPGLVGNEQFF; v_gene: TRBV20-1; abundance: -; j_gene: TRBJ2-1; d_gene: -
CDR3nt: TGTGCCAGCAGCTACCAGGGGAAAGCAGGCTACGAGCAGTACTTC; CDR3aa: CASSYQGKAGYEQYF; v_gene: TRBV7-2; abundance: -; j_gene: TRBJ2-7; d_gene: -
CDR3nt: TGCAGCGTTGGGGGTAGCAATCAGCCCCAGCATTTT; CDR3aa: CSVGGSNQPQHF; v_gene: TRBV29-1; abundance: -; j_gene: TRBJ1-5; d_gene: -